The 26 T cell receptor beta chains below come from one sample, sequenced in a study of OX40 agonist ivuxolimab in advanced cancers. Some clones are missing from TCRdb's copy, which holds only in-frame ones; the method was immunoSEQ multiplex PCR. The table shows tens of thousands of clones, with 80% to 95% occurring only once. This sample comprised CD4+ or CD8+ T cells sorted from blood, obtained in a trial of the OX40 agonist ivuxolimab. The receptors derive from an adult with an advanced solid tumor such as melanoma, head and neck, liver or kidney cancer.

The gene calls are TRBV11-2 and TRBJ2-1, with TRBD2 matching 11 bases. J lost 1 base, V lost 6 bases, and 2 bases had no gene match. CDR1 is SGHAT, CDR2 FQNNGV, per germline. The CDR3 totals 15 residues. The CDR3 sequence: CASRLAGASYNEQFF. CDR3 nucleotide sequence: TGTGCCAGCAGACTAGCGGGAGCGTCCTACAATGAGCAGTTCTTC.

The genes are TRBV7-8 and TRBJ2-3, with D perhaps TRBD2 (6 bases). This CDR3 is 15 amino acids long. Germline V CDR1 and CDR2: SGHVS, FQNEAQ. V was shortened by 5 bases and J by 1 base, with 13 bases between the two germline ends. The CDR3 sequence: CASSGTGAGTDTQYF. The CDR3 DNA reads TGTGCCAGCAGCGGGACTGGTGCTGGCACAGATACGCAGTATTTT.

This clone occurred a few times. The CDR3 DNA sequence: TGTGCCAGCACGGAAATCGGTATCCTGGGCGGCACTGAAGCTTTCTTT. Amino acid sequence: CASTEIGILGGTEAFF. This chain links TRBV7-6 with TRBJ1-1, with unresolved D. Germline values: CDR1 SGHVS, CDR2 FNYEAQ. This CDR3 is 16 amino acids long. The germline V and J ends were trimmed by 7 bases and 4 bases, with 22 bases remaining between them.

The chain couples TRBV9 to TRBJ2-7; possibly TRBD1 for D (5 bases). The ends were cut back, 4 bases at V and 3 bases at J, with 11 bases in the middle. In germline, CDR1 is SGDLS, CDR2 YYNGEE. The CDR3 spans 13 residues. The CDR3 region is CASSQGSNYEQYF. As DNA, the CDR3 is TGTGCCAGCAGCCAGGGAAGCAACTACGAGCAGTACTTC.

This sequence joins TRBV7-3 and TRBJ2-7; TRBD2 is a possible D gene (5 bases). Trimming shortened V by 0 bases and J by 5 bases, and 8 bases separated the two germline ends. Per the germline V gene, CDR1 is SGHTA and CDR2 is FQGTGA. This CDR3 is 13 amino acids long. The CDR3, as DNA: TGTGCCAGCAGCTTAACAGGGAGACACGAGCAGTACTTC. This sequence encodes CASSLTGRHEQYF.

This clone was seen a single time. The V gene is TRBV11-2, the J gene TRBJ2-7; either TRBD1 or TRBD2 may supply D (5 bases each). Trimming pared 7 bases from V and 2 bases from J, leaving 15 bases between. This CDR3 contains 14 residues. The germline gives CDR1 SGHAT, CDR2 FQNNGV. This CDR3 reads CASTYRDGPYEQYF. The CDR3 bases are TGTGCCAGCACCTACCGGGACGGACCCTACGAGCAGTACTTC.

A word on this clone: The same CDR3 can be traced to other DNA sequences in this sample. This rearrangement joins TRBV9 to TRBJ2-7; possible D gene TRBD1, 5 bases. The CDR3 runs to 13 residues. With 2 bases removed from V and 2 bases from J, the gap between germline ends came to 8 bases. The germline V gene encodes CDR1 SGDLS and CDR2 YYNGEE. The DNA of the CDR3 is TGTGCCAGCAGCGTGGGGCCCCCCTACGAGCAGTACTTC. It translates to CASSVGPPYEQYF.

The chain has TRBV7-9 and TRBJ2-7; no definite D call. Deletions cut 2 bases from V and 4 bases from J, with 9 bases between. Germline assignment: CDR1 SEHNR and CDR2 FQNEAQ (reference sequence). CDR3 length equals 13 residues. In nucleotides, the CDR3 is TGTGCCAGCAGCTTACCAGCTCAGTACGAGCAGTACTTC. It yields the protein CASSLPAQYEQYF. The entire variable domain, with the rest obtained from reference TRBV7-9 and TRBJ2-7, is as follows: DTGVSQNPRHKITKRGQNVTFRCDPISEHNRLYWYRQTLGQGPEFLTYFQNEAQLEKSRLLSDRFSAERPKGSFSTLEIQRTEQGDSAMYLCASSLPAQYEQYFGPGTRLTVT.

This rearrangement joins TRBV27 to TRBJ1-2; possible D gene TRBD1, 5 bases. CDR3 size: 14 residues. The germline V and J ends were trimmed by 5 bases and 8 bases, with 18 bases remaining between them. CDR1 is MNHEY and CDR2 is SMNVEV in the germline V gene (reference sequence). CDR3 DNA sequence: TGTGCCAGCAGTCCCGGGACCCTAGCTCGCGGCTACACCTTC. Its protein is CASSPGTLARGYTF.

The chain couples TRBV28 to TRBJ2-5; D is unresolved. The CDR3 has 11 amino acids. Trimming took off 3 bases at V and 2 bases at J, with 1 base between the two ends. The germline V gene encodes CDR1 MDHEN and CDR2 SYDVKM. The CDR3 bases are TGTGCCAGCAGTTTTCAAGAGACCCAGTACTTC. Translated, it gives CASSFQETQYF.

The chain links TRBV9 to TRBJ2-5; 13 positions match TRBD2. The V and J ends lost 3 bases and 2 bases, in that order; junction bases with no gene match: 1. The CDR3 covers 15 residues. Per the germline V gene, CDR1 is SGDLS and CDR2 is YYNGEE. The CDR3 DNA is TGTGCCAGCAGCGAGGGACTAGCGGGGCAAGAGACCCAGTACTTC. This gives the protein CASSEGLAGQETQYF.

The rearrangement uses TRBV5-1 and TRBJ2-7; 10 bases agree with TRBD1. The CDR3 contains 16 residues. CDR1 is SGHRS, CDR2 YFSETQ, per germline. The trim removed 0 bases at V and 3 bases at J, leaving 6 bases unmatched. CDR3 sequence: CASSLVVDRGNYEQYF. The CDR3, as DNA: TGCGCCAGCAGCTTGGTAGTGGACAGGGGGAACTACGAGCAGTACTTC.

The chain uses TRBV28 and TRBJ2-3; D perhaps matches TRBD2 (6 bases). Germline CDR1 reads MDHEN; CDR2 reads SYDVKM. Trimming pared 5 bases from V and 7 bases from J, leaving 19 bases between. CDR3 length: 15 residues. The DNA for the CDR3 is TGTGCCAGCAGTACACTCCTCGGGAGCTTTCATACGCAGTATTTT. This sequence encodes CASSTLLGSFHTQYF.

This clone turned up a few times. The chain is built from TRBV9 and TRBJ2-1; 9 positions agree with TRBD1. CDR3 length: 18 residues. CDR1 and CDR2 from the germline V gene are SGDLS and YYNGEE. After removal of 4 bases from V and 7 bases from J, the junction contained 18 bases not matched to a gene. As DNA, the CDR3 is TGTGCCAGCAGCCCTGAACCCGACCCGGGACAGGGCCTAAATGAGCAGTTCTTC. Residues: CASSPEPDPGQGLNEQFF.

The CDR3: CASSVESVGGRYEQYF. The CDR3 region has the DNA TGTGCCAGCAGCGTAGAGTCGGTCGGAGGGAGGTACGAGCAGTACTTC. V gene TRBV9 combines with J gene TRBJ2-7, with TRBD2 as a possible D gene (6 bases). Germline V gene lookup returns CDR1 SGDLS and CDR2 YYNGEE. Trimming pared 0 bases from V and 4 bases from J, leaving 17 bases between. This CDR3 has 16 amino acids.

This chain joins TRBV19 and TRBJ2-7; 7 nucleotides agree with TRBD1. The V and J ends lost 5 bases and 2 bases, in that order; junction bases with no gene match: 6. Germline CDR1 LNHDA, CDR2 SQIVND (reference sequence). CDR3 length: 14 residues. Here the CDR3 reads CASSPGTAAYEQYF. CDR3 DNA: TGTGCCAGTAGTCCCGGGACAGCGGCCTACGAGCAGTACTTC.

The chain combines TRBV28 with TRBJ1-1; 10 bases align to TRBD1. Trimming took 5 bases from V and 2 from J; bases not matched to a gene: 5. The CDR3 contains 15 residues. CDR1 is MDHEN and CDR2 is SYDVKM in the germline V gene. CDR3 sequence (DNA): TGTGCCAGCAGTCCTTGGGACAGGGGTAACACTGAAGCTTTCTTT. Its translation: CASSPWDRGNTEAFF.

V and J are TRBV9 and TRBJ2-1; tentatively, D is TRBD1 (5 bases). CDR1 and CDR2 from the germline V gene are SGDLS and YYNGEE. Trimming left V 4 bases short and J 2 bases short, with 13 bases between. The CDR3 is 15 residues long. CDR3 region: CASSPFGAAYNEQFF. The CDR3 DNA is TGTGCCAGCAGCCCTTTTGGGGCGGCCTACAATGAGCAGTTCTTC.

The chain carries TRBV6-6 and TRBJ1-4; D is unclear. CDR1 and CDR2 from the germline V gene are MNHNY and SVGAGI (reference sequence). The CDR3 length is 14 residues. V was trimmed by 6 bases and J by 3 bases, leaving 11 bases between them. The CDR3 loop reads CASRSGGPNEKLFF. The CDR3, as DNA: TGTGCCAGCAGGAGCGGAGGACCTAATGAAAAACTGTTTTTT.

This clone was detected once. V usage is TRBV6-1 and J usage is TRBJ1-1, with 10 bases fitting TRBD1. Germline V gene data show CDR1 as MNHNS and CDR2 as SASEGT. Trimming took 8 bases from V and 5 from J; bases not matched to a gene: 8. The CDR3 contains 14 residues. This CDR3 reads CASGDRTGGTEAFF. CDR3 bases: TGTGCCAGCGGGGATAGGACAGGGGGGACTGAAGCTTTCTTT.

The chain links TRBV7-9 to TRBJ1-1; D is ambiguous. CDR3 length: 11 residues. Germline-derived CDR1 and CDR2 are SEHNR and FQNEAQ (reference sequence). Trimming removed 7 bases from V and 1 base from J, with 4 bases in between. The CDR3 reads CASKENTEAFF. The CDR3, as DNA: TGTGCCAGCAAAGAGAACACTGAAGCTTTCTTT.

This rearrangement joins TRBV7-2 to TRBJ2-7; D unclear. Germline loops: CDR1 SGHTA, CDR2 FQGNSA. The CDR3 runs to 12 residues. V was shortened by 1 base and J by 8 bases, with 9 bases between the two germline ends. The CDR3 loop reads CASSLEGFKQYF. The CDR3 DNA reads TGTGCCAGCAGCTTAGAAGGGTTTAAGCAGTACTTC.

CDR3 nucleotides: TGTGCCAGCAGGACAGGGACCAGTTTCTATGGCTACACCTTC. This codes for CASRTGTSFYGYTF. This rearrangement joins TRBV6-5 to TRBJ1-2, with 7 positions matching TRBD1. The CDR3 extends over 14 amino acids. The junction had 8 bases not matched to a gene; V was cut back by 6 bases and J by 4 bases. Germline CDR1 MNHEY, CDR2 SVGAGI.

The table lists this clone with a count of one. V gene TRBV30 combines with J gene TRBJ2-1; unclear D gene. Per germline, CDR1 GTSNPN and CDR2 SVGIG (reference sequence). The CDR3 runs to 13 residues. V gave up 8 bases and J gave up 1 base, with 12 bases separating them. The CDR3 DNA sequence: TGTGCCCTCTCGGAAACTTCCTACAATGAGCAGTTCTTC. This codes for CALSETSYNEQFF.

The chain couples TRBV10-3 to TRBJ2-4; no definite D call. Trimming left V 3 bases short and J 8 bases short, with 11 bases between. Germline CDR1 ENHRY, CDR2 SYGVKD. This CDR3 has 13 residues. The CDR3 protein is CAISDKSRDIQYF. The DNA for the CDR3 is TGTGCCATCAGTGATAAGAGTCGGGACATTCAGTACTTC.

CDR3 bases: TGTGCCAGCAGTTTCCGGACAGGGGCCCAGCCCCAGCATTTT. It translates to CASSFRTGAQPQHF. The chain recombines TRBV28 with TRBJ1-5; 9 bases agree with TRBD1. The length of the CDR3 is 14 residues. Germline V lookup: CDR1 MDHEN, CDR2 SYDVKM. Trimming took 3 bases from V and 7 from J; bases not matched to a gene: 4. The whole variable domain, remainder taken from reference TRBV28 and TRBJ1-5, is DVKVTQSSRYLVKRTGEKVFLECVQDMDHENMFWYRQDPGLGLRLIYFSYDVKMKEKGDIPEGYSVSREKKERFSLILESASTNQTSMYLCASSFRTGAQPQHFGDGTRLSIL.